This TCR beta chain was identified in a study of tissue T cells after allogeneic stem cell transplantation. Concerning this clone itself: At one end, the junction sequence differs from germline, possibly due to a read error. Gene names and germline refer to mouse. The read terminates 1 residue ahead of where the CDR3 ends, so the germline J gene completes it.

The CDR3 is made up of 13 amino acids. Germline V gives CDR1 NNHNN, CDR2 SYGAGS (reference sequence). Survey-depth TCRbeta CDR3 sequencing reported V/J genes and productive frequencies. Libraries were prepared by immunoSEQ multiplex PCR; TCRdb keeps only in-frame clonotypes and omits some of them. The data contain 3,500 to 4,500 clones, 47% of them singletons. Time point described: mouse harvest day 14 after allogeneic transplant. Mouse grafts combined 10^7 T-cell-depleted bone marrow cells with 10^6 splenic CD5+ T cells. Mice had MHC-mismatched B6 into BALB/c GVHD, sampled day 7 or 14. V and J are TRBV13-2 and TRBJ2-5, with D maybe TRBD2 (6 bases). This receptor was taken from a female BALB/c mouse given C57BL/6 T cells with graft-versus-host disease after an allogeneic hematopoietic cell transplant. The sample consisted of lymph node tissue. CDR3 DNA, as far as it was read: TGTGCCAGCAGTGAATGGGGGCAAGACACCCAGTAC. This encodes CASSEWGQDTQY. The complete CDR3 protein is CASSEWGQDTQYF.